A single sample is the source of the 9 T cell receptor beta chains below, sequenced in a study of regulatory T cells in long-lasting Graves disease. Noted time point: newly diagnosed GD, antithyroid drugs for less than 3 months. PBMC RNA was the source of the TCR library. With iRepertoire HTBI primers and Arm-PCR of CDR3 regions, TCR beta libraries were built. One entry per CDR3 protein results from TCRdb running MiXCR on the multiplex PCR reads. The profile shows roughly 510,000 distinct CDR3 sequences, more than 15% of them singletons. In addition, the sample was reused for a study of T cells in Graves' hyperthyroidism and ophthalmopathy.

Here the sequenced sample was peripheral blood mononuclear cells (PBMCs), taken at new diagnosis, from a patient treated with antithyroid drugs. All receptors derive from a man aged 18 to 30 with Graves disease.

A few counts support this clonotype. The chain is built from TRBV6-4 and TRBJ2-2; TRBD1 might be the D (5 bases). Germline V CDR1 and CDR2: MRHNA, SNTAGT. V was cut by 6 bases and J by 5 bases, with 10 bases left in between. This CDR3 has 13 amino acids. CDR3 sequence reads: CASRWGTTGELFF. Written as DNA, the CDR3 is TGTGCCAGCAGATGGGGCACAACCGGGGAGCTGTTTTTT.

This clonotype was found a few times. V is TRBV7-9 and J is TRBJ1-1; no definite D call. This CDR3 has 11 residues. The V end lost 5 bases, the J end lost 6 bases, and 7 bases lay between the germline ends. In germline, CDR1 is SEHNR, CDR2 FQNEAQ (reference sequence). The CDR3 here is CASSPASEAFF. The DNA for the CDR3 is TGTGCCAGCAGCCCTGCATCTGAAGCTTTCTTT.

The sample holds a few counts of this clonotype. The CDR3 spells CASSELYGANTEAFF. As DNA, the CDR3 is TGTGCCAGCAGTGAACTTTATGGTGCGAACACTGAAGCTTTCTTT. This chain joins TRBV6-1 and TRBJ1-1; D ambiguous. V was shortened by 2 bases and J by 1 base, with 11 bases between the two germline ends. In germline, CDR1 is MNHNS, CDR2 SASEGT. The CDR3 is 15 residues long.

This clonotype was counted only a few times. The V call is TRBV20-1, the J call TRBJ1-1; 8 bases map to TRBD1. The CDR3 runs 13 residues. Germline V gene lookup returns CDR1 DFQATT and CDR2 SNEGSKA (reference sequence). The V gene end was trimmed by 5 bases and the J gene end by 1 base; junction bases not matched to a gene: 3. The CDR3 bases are TGCAGTGCTGAAGGACAGGGGAACACTGAAGCTTTCTTT. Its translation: CSAEGQGNTEAFF.

The CDR3 sequence is CSESKGANYGYTF. The DNA for the CDR3 is TGCAGCGAGTCGAAGGGAGCTAACTATGGCTACACCTTC. This rearrangement joins TRBV29-1 to TRBJ1-2; D not resolved. The CDR3 is 13 amino acids. Trimming took off 7 bases at V and 0 bases at J, with 12 bases between the two ends. Germline V gene sequence: CDR1 SQVTM, CDR2 ANQGSEA.

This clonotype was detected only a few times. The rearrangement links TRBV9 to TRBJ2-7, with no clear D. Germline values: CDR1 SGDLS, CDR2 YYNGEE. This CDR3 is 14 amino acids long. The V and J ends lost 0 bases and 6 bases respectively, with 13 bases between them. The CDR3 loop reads CASSVDRAASEQYF. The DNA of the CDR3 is TGTGCCAGCAGCGTAGATCGGGCGGCGAGCGAGCAGTACTTC. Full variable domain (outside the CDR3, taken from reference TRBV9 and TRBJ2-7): DSGVTQTPKHLITATGQRVTLRCSPRSGDLSVYWYQQSLDQGLQFLIQYYNGEERAKGNILERFSAQQFPDLHSELNLSSLELGDSALYFCASSVDRAASEQYFGPGTRLTVT.

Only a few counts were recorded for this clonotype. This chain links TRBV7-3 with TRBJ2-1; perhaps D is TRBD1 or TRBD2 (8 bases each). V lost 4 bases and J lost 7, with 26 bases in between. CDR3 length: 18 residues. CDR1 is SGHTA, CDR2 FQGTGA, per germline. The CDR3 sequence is CASSSPSGGQGARNEQFF. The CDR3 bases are TGTGCCAGCAGCTCCCCCTCGGGGGGGCAGGGGGCCAGGAATGAGCAGTTCTTC.

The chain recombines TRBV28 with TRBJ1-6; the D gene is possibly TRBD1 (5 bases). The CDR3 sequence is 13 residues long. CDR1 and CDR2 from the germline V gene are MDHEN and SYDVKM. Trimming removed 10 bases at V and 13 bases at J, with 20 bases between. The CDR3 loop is CAMGPSPGGPLHF. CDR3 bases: TGTGCCATGGGCCCCTCCCCGGGGGGGCCCCTCCACTTT.

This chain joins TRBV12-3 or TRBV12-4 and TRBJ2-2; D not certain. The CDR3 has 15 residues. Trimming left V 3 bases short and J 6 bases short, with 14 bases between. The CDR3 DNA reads TGTGCCAGCAGTTTGAGATATGAAATTCCCGGGGAGCTGTTTTTT. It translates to CASSLRYEIPGELFF.